This T cell receptor (beta chain) was obtained from a study of T cell responses to AZD1222 COVID-19 vaccine (dated by TCRdb to about 2021). At the level of the whole study: A total of over 230 trial participants underwent TCR sequencing, of whom about 210 had received two doses of AZD1222 and around 26 had received two doses of the MenACWY control vaccine. Trial participants were enrolled by age into 18-55, 56-69 and 70-plus year subgroups, with roughly 150, 30 and 60 TCR-sequenced participants respectively. Broader findings and caveats from the paper: Participants were mostly white British and included more females than males, and it was suggested by the authors that clonal diversity may have been underestimated. Vaccine-associated CD4 TCRs spanned the whole spike protein, with dominant responses in regions 160-218 and 743-854. Conclusions about previously exposed vaccinees are limited because only five or six AZD1222 recipients were SARS-CoV-2 seropositive at baseline. The 56-69-year group was small, and its depth increase did not reach significance, likely because of low power. Reportedly, close to half of the unique spike-specific TCRs recognized epitopes lying outside the regions that are mutated in the B.1.351 and B.1.1.7 variants. Spike-specific TCR breadth and depth rose significantly after two AZD1222 doses compared with day 0 and with MenACWY recipients. Because no day 14 peak-response samples were available, the repertoires could be characterized only after the peak T cell response.

Trimming costs V 3 bases and J 8 bases, and their ends lie 10 bases apart. From cysteine to phenylalanine, the CDR3 is 12 amino acids long. Only the CDR3 region is kept as DNA, spanning 36 bases read in frame from base 1. Based on the germline V gene, the CDR1 and CDR2 sequences are SQVTM and ANQGSEA. This clone was counted only a few times. The clone's antigen remains unknown. The sample holds no much larger clone one base away, and base qualities are not on file. The CDR3 regions of human TCRbeta chains were analyzed by immunosequencing. Processing in the source paper ran as follows. Repertoire TCRs were checked for matches against a reference library of SARS-CoV-2-specific TCRs that had been generated using the MIRA antigen-specificity platform. Breadth was defined as the fraction of unique TCRs that were SARS-CoV-2-associated, and depth was defined as the fraction of total T cells that were SARS-CoV-2-associated. Using the MIRA data, each spike-specific TCR was assigned both to the spike region to which the TCR was reactive and to a CD4 or CD8 class. Log10-transformed breadth and depth values were compared by one-way ANOVA with Sidak's multiple comparisons tests. Here the immuneACCESS table is served through TCRdb, limited to in-frame sequences with V and J called. Missing clones are a known gap in these copies; in checked studies unresolved V genes cover under half, and the rest lacks a known reason. V and J calls and clone size are given by that table; D and trimming were obtained from the DNA. The sample has more than 140,000 clones on record, more than 70% of them singletons. The top ten hold roughly 3.5% of the sample.

This specimen's time point label, interpreted: baseline before first vaccination. In light of the paper, this sample's treatment or condition label describes: meningococcal conjugate vaccine given as trial control. Samples from vaccinated people were obtained from the UK trials COV001 and COV002, which included a single-blind randomized controlled phase 2/3 trial of AZD1222 (ChAdOx1 nCoV-19) in healthy adults. For TCRbeta chain sequencing, PBMC samples were collected from trial participants at day 0 and at day 28 after the second dose. The source material was peripheral blood, sampled on day 0 of MenACWY control vaccination. The rearranged segments are TRBV29-1 and TRBJ1-4; the best D guess is TRBD1, with 6 bases matching. This TCR was recovered from an adult in good health. The sequence in DNA is TGCAGCGTTGAGGGGGCATTAGAAAAACTGTTTTTT. Translated, this is CSVEGALEKLFF. Full variable domain (CDR3 extended with the reference TRBV29-1 and TRBJ1-4 proteins): SAVISQKPSRDICQRGTSLTIQCQVDSQVTMMFWYRQQPGQSLTLIATANQGSEATYESGFVIDKFPISRPNLTFSTLTVSNMSPEDSSIYLCSVEGALEKLFFGSGTQLSVL.